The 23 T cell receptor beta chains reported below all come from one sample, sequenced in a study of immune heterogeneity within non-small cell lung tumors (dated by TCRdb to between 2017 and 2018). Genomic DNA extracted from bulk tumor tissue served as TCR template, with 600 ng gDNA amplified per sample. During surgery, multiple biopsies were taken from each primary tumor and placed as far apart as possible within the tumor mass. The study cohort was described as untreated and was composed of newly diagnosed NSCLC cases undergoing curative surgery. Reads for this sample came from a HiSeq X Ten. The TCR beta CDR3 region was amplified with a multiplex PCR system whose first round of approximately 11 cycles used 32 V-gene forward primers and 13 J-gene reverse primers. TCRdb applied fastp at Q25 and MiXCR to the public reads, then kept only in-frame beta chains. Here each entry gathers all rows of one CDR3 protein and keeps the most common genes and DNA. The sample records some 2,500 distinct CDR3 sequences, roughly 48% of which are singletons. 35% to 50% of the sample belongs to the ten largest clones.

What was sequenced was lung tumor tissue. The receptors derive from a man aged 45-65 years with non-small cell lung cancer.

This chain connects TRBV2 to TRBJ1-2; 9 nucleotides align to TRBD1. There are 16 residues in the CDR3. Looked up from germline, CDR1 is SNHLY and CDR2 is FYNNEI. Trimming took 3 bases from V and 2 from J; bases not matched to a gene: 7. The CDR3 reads CASSDFGDRENYGYTF. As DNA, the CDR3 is TGTGCCAGCAGTGATTTTGGGGACAGGGAGAACTATGGCTACACCTTC.

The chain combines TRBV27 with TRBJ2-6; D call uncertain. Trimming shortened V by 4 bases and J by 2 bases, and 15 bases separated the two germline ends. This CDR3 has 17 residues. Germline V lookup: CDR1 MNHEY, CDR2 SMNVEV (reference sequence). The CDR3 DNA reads TGTGCCAGCAGTTCCTCCCCGACACTGGCTGGGGCCAACGTCCTGACTTTC. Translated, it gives CASSSSPTLAGANVLTF.

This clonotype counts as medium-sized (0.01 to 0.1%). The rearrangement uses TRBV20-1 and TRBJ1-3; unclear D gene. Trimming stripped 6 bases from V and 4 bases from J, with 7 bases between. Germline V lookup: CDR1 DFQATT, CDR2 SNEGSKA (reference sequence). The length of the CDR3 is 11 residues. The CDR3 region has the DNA TGCAGTGCCGCCGCGGGAAACACCATATATTTT. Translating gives CSAAAGNTIYF.

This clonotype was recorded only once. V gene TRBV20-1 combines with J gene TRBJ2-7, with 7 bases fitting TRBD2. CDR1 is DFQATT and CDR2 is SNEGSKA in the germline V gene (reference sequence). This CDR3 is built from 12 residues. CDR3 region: CGADGGKYEQYF. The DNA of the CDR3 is TGCGGGGCGGACGGGGGGAAATACGAGCAGTACTTC.

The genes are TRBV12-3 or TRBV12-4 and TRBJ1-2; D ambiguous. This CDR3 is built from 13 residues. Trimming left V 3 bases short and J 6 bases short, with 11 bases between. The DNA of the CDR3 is TGTGCCAGCAGTTTGGGCTGGAGGGATGGCTACACCTTC. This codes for CASSLGWRDGYTF.

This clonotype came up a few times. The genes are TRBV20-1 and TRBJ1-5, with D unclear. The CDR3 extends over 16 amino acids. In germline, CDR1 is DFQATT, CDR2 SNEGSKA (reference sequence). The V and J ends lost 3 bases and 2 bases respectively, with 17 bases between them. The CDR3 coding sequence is TGCAGTGCTAGGAGCGAGATTGTCGGGGGCAATCAGCCCCAGCATTTT. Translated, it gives CSARSEIVGGNQPQHF.

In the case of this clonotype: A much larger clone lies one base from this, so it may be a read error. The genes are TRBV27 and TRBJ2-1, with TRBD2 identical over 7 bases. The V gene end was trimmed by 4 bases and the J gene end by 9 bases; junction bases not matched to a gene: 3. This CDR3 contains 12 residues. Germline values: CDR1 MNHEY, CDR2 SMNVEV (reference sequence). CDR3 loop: CASSWGGGEQFF. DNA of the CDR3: TGTGCCAGCAGTTGGGGGGGGGGTGAGCAGTTCTTC.

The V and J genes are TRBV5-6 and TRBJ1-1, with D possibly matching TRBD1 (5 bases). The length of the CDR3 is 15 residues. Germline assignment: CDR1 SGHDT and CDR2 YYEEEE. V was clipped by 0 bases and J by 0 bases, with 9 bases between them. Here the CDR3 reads CASSLVGRMNTEAFF. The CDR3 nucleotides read TGTGCCAGCAGCTTGGTGGGGCGGATGAACACTGAAGCTTTCTTT.

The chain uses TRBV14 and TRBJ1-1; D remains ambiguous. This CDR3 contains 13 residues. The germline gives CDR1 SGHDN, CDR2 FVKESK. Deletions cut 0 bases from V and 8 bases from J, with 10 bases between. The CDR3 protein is CASSQDLRSEAFF. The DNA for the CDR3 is TGTGCCAGCAGCCAAGATTTGCGGTCCGAAGCTTTCTTT.

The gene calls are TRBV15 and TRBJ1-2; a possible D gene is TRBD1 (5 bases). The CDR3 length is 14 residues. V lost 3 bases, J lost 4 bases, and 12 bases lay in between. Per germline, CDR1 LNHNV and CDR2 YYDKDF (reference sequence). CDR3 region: CATSSPGLAYGYTF. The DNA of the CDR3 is TGTGCCACCAGCAGCCCAGGGTTGGCCTATGGCTACACCTTC. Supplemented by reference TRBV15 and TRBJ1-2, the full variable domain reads DAMVIQNPRYQVTQFGKPVTLSCSQTLNHNVMYWYQQKSSQAPKLLFHYYDKDFNNEADTPDNFQSRRPNTSFCFLDIRSPGLGDTAMYLCATSSPGLAYGYTFGSGTRLTVV.

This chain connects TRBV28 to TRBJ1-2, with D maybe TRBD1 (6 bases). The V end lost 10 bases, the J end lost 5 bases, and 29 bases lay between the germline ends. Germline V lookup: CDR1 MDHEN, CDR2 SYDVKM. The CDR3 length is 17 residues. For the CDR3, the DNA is TGTGCCATCATAACCCCACAGGGTGTACCAGACCATTATGGCTACACCTTC. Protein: CAIITPQGVPDHYGYTF.

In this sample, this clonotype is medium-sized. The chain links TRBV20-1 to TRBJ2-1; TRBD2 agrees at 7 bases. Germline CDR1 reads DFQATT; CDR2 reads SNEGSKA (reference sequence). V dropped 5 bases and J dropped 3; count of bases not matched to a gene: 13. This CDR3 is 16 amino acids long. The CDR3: CSAQEIAGLSYNEQFF. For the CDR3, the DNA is TGCAGTGCTCAGGAAATAGCGGGCCTTAGCTACAATGAGCAGTTCTTC.

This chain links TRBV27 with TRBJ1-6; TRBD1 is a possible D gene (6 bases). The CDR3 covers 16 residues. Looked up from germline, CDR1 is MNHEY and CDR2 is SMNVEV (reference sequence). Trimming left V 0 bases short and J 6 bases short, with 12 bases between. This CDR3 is CASSLSVGGGNSPLHF. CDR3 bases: TGTGCCAGCAGTTTATCCGTAGGGGGAGGTAATTCACCCCTCCACTTT.

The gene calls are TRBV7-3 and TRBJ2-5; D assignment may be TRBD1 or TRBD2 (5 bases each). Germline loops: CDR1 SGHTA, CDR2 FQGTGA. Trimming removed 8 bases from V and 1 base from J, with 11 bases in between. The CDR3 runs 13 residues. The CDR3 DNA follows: TGTGCCAGCGCCCGGGGCCCCCAAGAGACCCAGTACTTC. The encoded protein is CASARGPQETQYF.

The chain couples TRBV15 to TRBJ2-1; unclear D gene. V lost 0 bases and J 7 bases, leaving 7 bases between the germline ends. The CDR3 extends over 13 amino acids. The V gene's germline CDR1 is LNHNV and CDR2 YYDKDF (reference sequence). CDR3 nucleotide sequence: TGTGCCACCAGCAGAGATTTCTGGAATGAGCAGTTCTTC. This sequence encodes CATSRDFWNEQFF.

CDR3 DNA sequence: TGTGCCAGCAGTGGTAGCGGGAGAACCTACAATGAGCAGTTCTTC. This codes for CASSGSGRTYNEQFF. The chain carries TRBV27 and TRBJ2-1; TRBD2 agrees at 9 bases. With V trimmed by 5 bases and J by 2 bases, 4 bases remained unmatched. In germline, CDR1 is MNHEY, CDR2 SMNVEV (reference sequence). The CDR3 spans 15 residues.

CDR3 loop: CASSLDIGGLHGTGELFF. CDR3 DNA: TGTGCCAGCAGCCTTGACATCGGGGGGCTTCATGGCACCGGGGAGCTGTTTTTT. The chain carries TRBV3-1 and TRBJ2-2; maybe TRBD2 (7 bases). V lost 4 bases and J 4 bases, leaving 22 bases between the germline ends. The germline V gene has CDR1 LGHDT and CDR2 YNNKEL (reference sequence). This CDR3 comprises 18 residues.

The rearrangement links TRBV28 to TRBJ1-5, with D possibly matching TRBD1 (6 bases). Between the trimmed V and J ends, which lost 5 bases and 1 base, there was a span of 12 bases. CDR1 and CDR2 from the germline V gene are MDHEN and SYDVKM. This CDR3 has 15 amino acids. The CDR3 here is CASSPRGGSNQPQHF. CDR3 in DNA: TGTGCCAGCAGTCCCAGGGGTGGGAGCAATCAGCCCCAGCATTTT.

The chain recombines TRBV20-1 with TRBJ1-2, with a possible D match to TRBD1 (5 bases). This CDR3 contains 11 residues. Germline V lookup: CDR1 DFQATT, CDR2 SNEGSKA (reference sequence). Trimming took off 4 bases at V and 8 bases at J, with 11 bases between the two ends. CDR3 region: CSATQGVGYTF. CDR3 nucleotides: TGCAGTGCTACGCAGGGTGTGGGCTACACCTTC.

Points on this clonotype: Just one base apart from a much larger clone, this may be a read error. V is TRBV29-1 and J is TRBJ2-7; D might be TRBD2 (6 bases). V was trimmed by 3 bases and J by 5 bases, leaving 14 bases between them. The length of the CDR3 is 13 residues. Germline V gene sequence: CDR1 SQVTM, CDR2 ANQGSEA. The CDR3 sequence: CSVEGGKIDEQYF. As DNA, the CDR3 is TGCAGCGTTGAGGGCGGGAAGATCGACGAGCAGTACTTC.

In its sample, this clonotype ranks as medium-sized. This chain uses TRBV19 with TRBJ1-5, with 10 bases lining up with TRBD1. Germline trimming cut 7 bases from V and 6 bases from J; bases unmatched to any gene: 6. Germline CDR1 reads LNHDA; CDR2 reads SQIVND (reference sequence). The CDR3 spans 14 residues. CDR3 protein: CASTGDRGGQPQHF. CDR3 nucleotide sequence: TGTGCCAGTACCGGGGACAGGGGAGGTCAGCCCCAGCATTTT.

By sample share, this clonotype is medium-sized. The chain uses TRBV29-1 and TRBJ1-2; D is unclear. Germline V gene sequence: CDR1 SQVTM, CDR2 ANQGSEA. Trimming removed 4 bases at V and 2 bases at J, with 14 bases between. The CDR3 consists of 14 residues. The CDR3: CSVGDGKQNYGYTF. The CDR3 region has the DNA TGCAGCGTTGGCGACGGCAAGCAAAACTATGGCTACACCTTC.

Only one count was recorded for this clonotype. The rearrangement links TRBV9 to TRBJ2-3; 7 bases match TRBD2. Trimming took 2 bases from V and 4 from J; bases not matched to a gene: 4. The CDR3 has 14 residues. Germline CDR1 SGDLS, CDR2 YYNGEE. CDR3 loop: CASSVGGSADTQYF. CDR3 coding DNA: TGTGCCAGCAGCGTTGGCGGGAGTGCAGATACGCAGTATTTT.